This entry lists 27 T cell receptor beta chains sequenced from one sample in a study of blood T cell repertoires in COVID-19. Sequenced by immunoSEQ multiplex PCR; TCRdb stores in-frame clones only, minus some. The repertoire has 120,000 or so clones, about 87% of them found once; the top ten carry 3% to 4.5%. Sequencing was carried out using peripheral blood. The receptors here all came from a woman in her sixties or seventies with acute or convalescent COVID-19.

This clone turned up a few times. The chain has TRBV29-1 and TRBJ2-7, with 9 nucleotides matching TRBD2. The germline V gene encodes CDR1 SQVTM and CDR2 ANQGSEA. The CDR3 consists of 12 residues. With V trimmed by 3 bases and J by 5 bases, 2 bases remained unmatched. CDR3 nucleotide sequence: TGCAGCGTTGAGGCTAGCGGGGACGAGCAGTACTTC. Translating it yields CSVEASGDEQYF.

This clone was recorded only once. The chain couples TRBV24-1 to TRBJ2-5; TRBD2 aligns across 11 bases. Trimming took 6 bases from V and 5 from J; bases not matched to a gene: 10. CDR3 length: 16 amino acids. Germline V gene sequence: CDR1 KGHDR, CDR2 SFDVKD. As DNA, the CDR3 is TGTGCCACCAGTAGTAGCGGGAGGGCCTTCGTGGAGACCCAGTACTTC. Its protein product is CATSSSGRAFVETQYF.

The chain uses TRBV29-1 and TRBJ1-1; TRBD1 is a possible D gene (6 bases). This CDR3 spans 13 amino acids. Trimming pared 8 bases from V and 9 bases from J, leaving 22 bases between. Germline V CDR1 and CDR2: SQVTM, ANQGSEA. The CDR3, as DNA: TGCAGCATTGTTACTTCGACCGGGACAAAAGCTTTCTTT. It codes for CSIVTSTGTKAFF. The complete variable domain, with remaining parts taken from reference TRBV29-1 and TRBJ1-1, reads SAVISQKPSRDICQRGTSLTIQCQVDSQVTMMFWYRQQPGQSLTLIATANQGSEATYESGFVIDKFPISRPNLTFSTLTVSNMSPEDSSIYLCSIVTSTGTKAFFGQGTRLTVV.

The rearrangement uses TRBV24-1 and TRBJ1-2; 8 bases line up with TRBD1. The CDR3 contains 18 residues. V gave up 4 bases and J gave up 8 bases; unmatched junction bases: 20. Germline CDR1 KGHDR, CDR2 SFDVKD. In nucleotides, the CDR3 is TGTGCCACCAGTGACTCTGCAGGACAGGGTCGAGGACGAGGGGGCTACACCTTC. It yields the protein CATSDSAGQGRGRGGYTF.

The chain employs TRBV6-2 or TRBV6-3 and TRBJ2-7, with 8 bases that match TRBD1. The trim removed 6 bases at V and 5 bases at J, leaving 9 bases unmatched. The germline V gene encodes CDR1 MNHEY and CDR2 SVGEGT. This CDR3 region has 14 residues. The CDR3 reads CASSRQGIFHEQYV. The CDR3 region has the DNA TGTGCCAGCAGCAGACAGGGGATCTTCCACGAGCAGTACGTC.

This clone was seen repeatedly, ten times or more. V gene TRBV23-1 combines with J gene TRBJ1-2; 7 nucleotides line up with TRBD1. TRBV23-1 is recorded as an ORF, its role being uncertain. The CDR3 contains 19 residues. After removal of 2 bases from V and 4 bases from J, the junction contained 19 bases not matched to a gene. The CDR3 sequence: CASSQPTGIGQANLYGYTF. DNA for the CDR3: TGCGCCAGCAGTCAACCCACTGGAATCGGACAGGCAAACCTCTATGGCTACACCTTC.

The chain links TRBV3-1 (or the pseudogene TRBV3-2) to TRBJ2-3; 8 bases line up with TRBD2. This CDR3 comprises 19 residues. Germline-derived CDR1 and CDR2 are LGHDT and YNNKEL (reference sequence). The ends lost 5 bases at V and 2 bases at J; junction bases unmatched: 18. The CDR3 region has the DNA TGTGCCAGCAGCTCCCGCGCGGGGGGTAGAGACTACACCACAGATACGCAGTATTTT. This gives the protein CASSSRAGGRDYTTDTQYF.

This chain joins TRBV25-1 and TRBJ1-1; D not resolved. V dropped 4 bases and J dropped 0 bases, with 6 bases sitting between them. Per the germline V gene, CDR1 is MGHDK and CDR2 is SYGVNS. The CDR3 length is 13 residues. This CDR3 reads CASSGLMNTEAFF. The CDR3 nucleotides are TGTGCCAGCAGTGGCCTAATGAACACTGAAGCTTTCTTT.

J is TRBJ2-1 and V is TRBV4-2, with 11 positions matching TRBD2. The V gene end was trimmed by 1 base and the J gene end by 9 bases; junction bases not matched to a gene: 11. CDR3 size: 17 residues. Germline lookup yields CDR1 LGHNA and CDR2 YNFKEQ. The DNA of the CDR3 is TGTGCCAGCAGCCAAGGAGCTAGCGGGAGGCCTGGCAGTGAGCAGTTCTTC. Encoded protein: CASSQGASGRPGSEQFF.

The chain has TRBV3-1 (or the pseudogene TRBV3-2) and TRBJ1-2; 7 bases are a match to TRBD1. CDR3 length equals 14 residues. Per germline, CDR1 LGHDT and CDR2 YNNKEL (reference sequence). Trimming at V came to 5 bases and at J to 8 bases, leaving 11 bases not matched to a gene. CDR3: CASSTGQAPRGYTF. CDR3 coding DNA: TGTGCCAGCAGCACTGGACAGGCCCCAAGAGGCTACACCTTC.

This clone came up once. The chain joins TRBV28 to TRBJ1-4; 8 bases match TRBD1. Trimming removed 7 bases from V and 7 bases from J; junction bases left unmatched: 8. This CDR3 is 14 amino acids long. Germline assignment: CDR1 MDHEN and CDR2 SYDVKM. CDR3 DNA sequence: TGTGCCAGCACCCCGGGACAGGAGGGTGAAAAACTGTTTTTT. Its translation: CASTPGQEGEKLFF.

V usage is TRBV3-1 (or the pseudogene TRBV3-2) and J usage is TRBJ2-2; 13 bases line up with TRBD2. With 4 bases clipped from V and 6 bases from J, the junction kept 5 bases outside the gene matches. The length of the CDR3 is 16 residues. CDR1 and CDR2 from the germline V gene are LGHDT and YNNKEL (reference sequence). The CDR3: CASSPTSGRASGELFF. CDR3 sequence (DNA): TGTGCCAGCAGCCCTACTAGCGGGAGGGCCTCCGGGGAGCTGTTTTTT.

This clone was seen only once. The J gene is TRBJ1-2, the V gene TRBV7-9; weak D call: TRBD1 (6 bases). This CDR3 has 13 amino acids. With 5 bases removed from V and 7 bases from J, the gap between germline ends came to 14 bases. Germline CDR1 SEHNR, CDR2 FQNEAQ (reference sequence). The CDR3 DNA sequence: TGTGCCAGCAGCCGCGCAGGGGAAGGTGGCTACACCTTC. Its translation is CASSRAGEGGYTF.

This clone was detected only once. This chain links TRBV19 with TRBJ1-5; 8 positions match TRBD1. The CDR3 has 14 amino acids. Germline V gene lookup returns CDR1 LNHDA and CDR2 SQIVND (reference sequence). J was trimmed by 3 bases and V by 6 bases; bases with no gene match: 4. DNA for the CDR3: TGTGCCAGTAGACGGACAGGGAACAATCAGCCCCAGCATTTT. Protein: CASRRTGNNQPQHF. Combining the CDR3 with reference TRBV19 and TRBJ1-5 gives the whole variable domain DGGITQSPKYLFRKEGQNVTLSCEQNLNHDAMYWYRQDPGQGLRLIYYSQIVNDFQKGDIAEGYSVSREKKESFPLTVTSAQKNPTAFYLCASRRTGNNQPQHFGDGTRLSIL.

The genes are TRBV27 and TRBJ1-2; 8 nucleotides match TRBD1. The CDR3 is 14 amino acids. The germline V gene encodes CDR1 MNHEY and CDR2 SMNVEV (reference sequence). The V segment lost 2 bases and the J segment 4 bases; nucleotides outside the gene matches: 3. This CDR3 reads CASSLQGATYGYTF. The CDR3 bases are TGTGCCAGCAGTTTACAGGGGGCAACCTATGGCTACACCTTC.

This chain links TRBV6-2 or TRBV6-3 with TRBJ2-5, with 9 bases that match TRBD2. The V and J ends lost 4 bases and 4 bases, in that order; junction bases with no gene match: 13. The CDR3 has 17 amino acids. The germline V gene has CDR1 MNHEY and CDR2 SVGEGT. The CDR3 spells CASSSLAGVGFGETQYF. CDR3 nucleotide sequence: TGTGCCAGCAGTTCATTAGCGGGGGTGGGATTTGGAGAGACCCAGTACTTC.

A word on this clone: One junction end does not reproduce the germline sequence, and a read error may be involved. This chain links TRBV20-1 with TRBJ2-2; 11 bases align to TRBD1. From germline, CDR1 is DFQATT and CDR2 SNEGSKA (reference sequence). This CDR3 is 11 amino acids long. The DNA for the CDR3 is TGCAGTGCTACCGGGACAGGGGGGCTGTTTTTT. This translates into CSATGTGGLFF.

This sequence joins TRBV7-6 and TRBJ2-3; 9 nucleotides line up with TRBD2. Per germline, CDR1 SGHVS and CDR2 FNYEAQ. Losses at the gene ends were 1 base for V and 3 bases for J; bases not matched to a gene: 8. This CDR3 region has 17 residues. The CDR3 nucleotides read TGTGCCAGCAGCTTAGGAAATAGCGGGAGTTGGACAGATACGCAGTATTTT. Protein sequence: CASSLGNSGSWTDTQYF.

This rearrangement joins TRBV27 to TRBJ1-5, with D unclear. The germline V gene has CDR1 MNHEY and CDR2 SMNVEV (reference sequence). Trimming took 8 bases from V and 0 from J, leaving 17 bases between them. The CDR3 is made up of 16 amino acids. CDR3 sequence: CASLAREPYSNQPQHF. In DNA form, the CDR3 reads TGTGCCAGCCTTGCCCGGGAGCCGTATAGCAATCAGCCCCAGCATTTT.

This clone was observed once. CDR3 DNA: TGTGCCAGCAGCCAATTTCGGGACTCGAAAGGCTACACCTTC. Amino acid sequence: CASSQFRDSKGYTF. V gene TRBV3-1 (or the pseudogene TRBV3-2) combines with J gene TRBJ1-2; TRBD1 might be the D (5 bases). The CDR3 spans 14 residues. The V end lost 2 bases, the J end lost 8 bases, and 15 bases lay between the germline ends. Germline values: CDR1 LGHDT, CDR2 YNNKEL (reference sequence).

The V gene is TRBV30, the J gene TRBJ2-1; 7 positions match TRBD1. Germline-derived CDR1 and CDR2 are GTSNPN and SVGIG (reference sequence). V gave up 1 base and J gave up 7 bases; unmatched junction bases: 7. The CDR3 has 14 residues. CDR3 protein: CAWSDNRGGNEQFF. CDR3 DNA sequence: TGTGCCTGGAGTGACAACAGGGGCGGGAATGAGCAGTTCTTC.

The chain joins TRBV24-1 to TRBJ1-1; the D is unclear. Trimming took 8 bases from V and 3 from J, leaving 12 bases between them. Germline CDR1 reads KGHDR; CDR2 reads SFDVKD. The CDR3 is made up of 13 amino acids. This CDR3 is CATMGRWDTEAFF. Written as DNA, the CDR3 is TGTGCCACCATGGGGAGGTGGGACACTGAAGCTTTCTTT.

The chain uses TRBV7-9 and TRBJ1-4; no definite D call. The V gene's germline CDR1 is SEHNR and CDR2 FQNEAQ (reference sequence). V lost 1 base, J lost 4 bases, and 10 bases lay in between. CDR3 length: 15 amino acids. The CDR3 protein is CASSLVLGLNEKLFF. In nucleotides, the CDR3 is TGTGCCAGCAGCTTAGTATTGGGCCTTAATGAAAAACTGTTTTTT.

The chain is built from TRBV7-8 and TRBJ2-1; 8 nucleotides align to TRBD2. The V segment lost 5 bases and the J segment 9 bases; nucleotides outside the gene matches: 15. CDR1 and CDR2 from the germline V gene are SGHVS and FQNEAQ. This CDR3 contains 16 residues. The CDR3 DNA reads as TGTGCCAGCAGCCGGGGAGGGGTACTAGCGGAGAGTGAGCAGTTCTTC. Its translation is CASSRGGVLAESEQFF.

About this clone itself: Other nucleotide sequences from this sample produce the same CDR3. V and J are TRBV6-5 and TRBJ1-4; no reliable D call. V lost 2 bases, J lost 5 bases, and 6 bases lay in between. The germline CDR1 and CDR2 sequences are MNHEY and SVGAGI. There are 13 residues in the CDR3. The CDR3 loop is CASSYGTNEKLFF. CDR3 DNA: TGTGCCAGCAGTTACGGTACAAATGAAAAACTGTTTTTT.

The CDR3 region is CASRRGGETEAFF. In DNA, the CDR3 is TGTGCCAGCAGACGAGGGGGTGAAACTGAAGCTTTCTTT. V gene TRBV7-3 combines with J gene TRBJ1-1; D possibly corresponds to TRBD1 (6 bases). The CDR3 runs to 13 residues. The V gene lost 6 bases and the J gene lost 5 bases, with 13 bases spanning the gap. Germline V gene data show CDR1 as SGHTA and CDR2 as FQGTGA.

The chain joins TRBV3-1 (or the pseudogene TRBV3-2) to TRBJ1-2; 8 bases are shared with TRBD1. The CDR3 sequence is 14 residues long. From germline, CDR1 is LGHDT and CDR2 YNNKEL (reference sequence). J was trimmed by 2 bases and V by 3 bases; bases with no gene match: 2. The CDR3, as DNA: TGTGCCAGCAGCCAGTGGGACAGGAACTATGGCTACACCTTC. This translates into CASSQWDRNYGYTF.